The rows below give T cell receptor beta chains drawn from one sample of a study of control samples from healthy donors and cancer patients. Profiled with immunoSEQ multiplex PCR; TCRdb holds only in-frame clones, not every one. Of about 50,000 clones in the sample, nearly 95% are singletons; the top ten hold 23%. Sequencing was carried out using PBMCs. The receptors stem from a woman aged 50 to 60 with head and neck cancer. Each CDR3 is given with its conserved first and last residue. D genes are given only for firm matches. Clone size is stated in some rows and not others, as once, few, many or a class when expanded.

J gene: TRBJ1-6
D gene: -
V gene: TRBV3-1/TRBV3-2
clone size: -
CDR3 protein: CASSQDLQPSPLHF
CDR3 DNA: TGTGCCAGCAGCCAAGATTTACAGCCTTCACCCCTCCACTTT

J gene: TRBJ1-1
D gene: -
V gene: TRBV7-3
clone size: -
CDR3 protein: CASSLPPSTEAFF
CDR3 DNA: TGTGCCAGCAGCTTACCCCCGAGTACTGAAGCTTTCTTT

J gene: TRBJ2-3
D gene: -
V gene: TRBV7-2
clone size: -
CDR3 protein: CASSLESGVTQYF
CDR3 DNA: TGTGCCAGCAGCTTAGAATCAGGAGTTACGCAGTATTTT

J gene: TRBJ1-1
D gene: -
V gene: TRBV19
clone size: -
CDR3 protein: CASSMGGQLTEAFF
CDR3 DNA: TGTGCCAGTAGTATGGGGGGACAACTCACTGAAGCTTTCTTT

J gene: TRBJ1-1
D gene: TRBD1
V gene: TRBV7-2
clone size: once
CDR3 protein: CASSAPQGAKNTEAFF
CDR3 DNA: TGTGCCAGCAGCGCGCCTCAGGGGGCTAAGAACACTGAAGCTTTCTTT

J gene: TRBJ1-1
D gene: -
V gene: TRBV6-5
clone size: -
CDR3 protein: CASNPPGHRNTEAFF
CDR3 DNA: TGTGCCAGCAACCCCCCGGGACACAGAAACACTGAAGCTTTCTTT

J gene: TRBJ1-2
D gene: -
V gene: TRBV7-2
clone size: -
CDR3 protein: CASSLSPNGYTF
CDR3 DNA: TGTGCCAGCAGCTTATCGCCAAATGGCTACACCTTC

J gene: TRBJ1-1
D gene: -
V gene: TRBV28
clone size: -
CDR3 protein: CASSFSAPAFF
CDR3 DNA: TGTGCCAGCAGTTTTTCGGCCCCTGCTTTCTTT

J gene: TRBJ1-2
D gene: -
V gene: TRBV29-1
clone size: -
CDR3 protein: CSAVMTSPRYGYTF
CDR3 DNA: TGCAGCGCGGTTATGACTTCCCCCCGCTATGGCTACACCTTC

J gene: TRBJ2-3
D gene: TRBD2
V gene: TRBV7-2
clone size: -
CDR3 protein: CASSSGKRGGRDTQYF
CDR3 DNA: TGTGCCAGCAGCTCTGGGAAGCGGGGAGGGAGAGATACGCAGTATTTT

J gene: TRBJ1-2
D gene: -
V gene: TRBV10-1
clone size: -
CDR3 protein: CASSEIWSYGYTF
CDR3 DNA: TGCGCCAGCAGTGAAATATGGAGCTATGGCTACACCTTC

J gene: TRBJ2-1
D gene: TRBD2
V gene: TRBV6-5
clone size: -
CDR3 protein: CASSYHGLAGVGQFF
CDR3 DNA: TGTGCCAGCAGTTACCATGGACTAGCGGGAGTCGGGCAGTTCTTC

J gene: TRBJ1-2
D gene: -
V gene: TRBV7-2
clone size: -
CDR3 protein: CASSPSSVGHTF
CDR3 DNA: TGTGCCAGCAGCCCCTCCTCAGTCGGCCACACCTTC

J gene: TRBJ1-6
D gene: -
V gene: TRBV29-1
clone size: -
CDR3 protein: CSVGVDYNSPLHF
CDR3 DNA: TGCAGCGTAGGAGTGGACTATAATTCACCCCTCCACTTT

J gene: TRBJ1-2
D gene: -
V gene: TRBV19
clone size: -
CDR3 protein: CASSGGPIGYTF
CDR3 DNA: TGTGCCAGTAGCGGGGGCCCTATTGGCTACACCTTC

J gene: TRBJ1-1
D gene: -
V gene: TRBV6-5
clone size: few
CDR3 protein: CASRSGDSAEAFF
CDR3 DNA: TGTGCCAGCAGGTCAGGGGATAGTGCTGAAGCTTTCTTT

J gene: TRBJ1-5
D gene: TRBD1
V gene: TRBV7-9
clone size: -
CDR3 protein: CASSSWRGRDGNQPQHF
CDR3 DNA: TGTGCCAGCAGCTCCTGGAGGGGGCGTGATGGCAATCAGCCCCAGCATTTT

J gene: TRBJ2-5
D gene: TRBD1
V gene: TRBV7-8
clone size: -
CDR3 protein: CASSFRDRETQYF
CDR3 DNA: TGTGCCAGCAGCTTCAGGGACAGGGAGACCCAGTACTTC

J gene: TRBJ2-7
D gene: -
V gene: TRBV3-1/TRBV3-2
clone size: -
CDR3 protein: CASSRPAGAIYEQYF
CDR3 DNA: TGTGCCAGCAGCCGGCCCGCAGGGGCTATTTACGAGCAGTACTTC

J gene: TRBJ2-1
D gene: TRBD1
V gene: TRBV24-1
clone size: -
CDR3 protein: CATSDGDRGNNEQFF
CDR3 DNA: TGTGCCACCAGTGATGGGGACAGGGGGAACAATGAGCAGTTCTTC

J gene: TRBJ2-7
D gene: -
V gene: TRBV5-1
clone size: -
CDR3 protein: CASSPPSRAYEQYF
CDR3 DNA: TGCGCCAGCAGCCCCCCCTCTAGAGCCTACGAGCAGTACTTC

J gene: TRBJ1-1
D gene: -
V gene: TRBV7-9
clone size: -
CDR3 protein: CASSLGTANTEAFF
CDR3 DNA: TGTGCCAGCAGCTTAGGGACAGCAAACACTGAAGCTTTCTTT

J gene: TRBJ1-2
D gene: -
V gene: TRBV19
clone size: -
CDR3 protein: CASSLINNYGYTF
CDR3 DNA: TGTGCCAGTAGTCTGATCAATAACTATGGCTACACCTTC

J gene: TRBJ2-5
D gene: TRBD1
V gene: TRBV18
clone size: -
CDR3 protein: CASSPPEDRATGTQYF
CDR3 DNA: TGTGCCAGCTCACCACCGGAGGACAGGGCCACTGGGACCCAGTACTTC

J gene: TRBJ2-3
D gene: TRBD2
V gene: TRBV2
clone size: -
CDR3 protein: CASSEGLAGGLVDTQYF
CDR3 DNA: TGTGCCAGCAGCGAGGGACTAGCGGGAGGGTTAGTGGATACGCAGTATTTT

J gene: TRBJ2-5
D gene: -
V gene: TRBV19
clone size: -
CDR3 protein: CASSRLSSNQETQYF
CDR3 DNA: TGTGCCAGTAGTCGACTGAGTTCGAACCAAGAGACCCAGTACTTC

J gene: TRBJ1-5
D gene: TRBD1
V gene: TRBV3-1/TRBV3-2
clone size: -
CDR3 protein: CASSLAGGSGQPQHF
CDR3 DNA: TGTGCCAGCAGCCTCGCAGGGGGTTCTGGTCAGCCCCAGCATTTT

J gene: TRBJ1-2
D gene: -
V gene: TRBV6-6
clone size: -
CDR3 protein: CAGSRGQNYGYTF
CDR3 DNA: TGTGCCGGCAGCCGGGGACAAAACTATGGCTACACCTTC

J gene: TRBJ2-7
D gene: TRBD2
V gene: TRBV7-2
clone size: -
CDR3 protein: CASSLNSGRDYEQYF
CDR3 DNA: TGTGCCAGCAGCTTAAACAGCGGGAGGGATTACGAGCAGTACTTC

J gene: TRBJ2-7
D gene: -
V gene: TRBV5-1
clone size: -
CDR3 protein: CASSSGPGFGEQYF
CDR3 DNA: TGCGCCAGCAGCTCCGGACCGGGTTTCGGGGAGCAGTACTTC

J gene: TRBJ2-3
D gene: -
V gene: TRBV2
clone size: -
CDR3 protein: CASGVGGPTDTQYF
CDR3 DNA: TGTGCCAGCGGGGTAGGGGGGCCCACAGATACGCAGTATTTT

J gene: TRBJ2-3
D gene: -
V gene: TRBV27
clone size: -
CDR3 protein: CASSYQWGVGTDTQYF
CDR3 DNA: TGTGCCAGCAGTTATCAGTGGGGGGTTGGCACAGATACGCAGTATTTT

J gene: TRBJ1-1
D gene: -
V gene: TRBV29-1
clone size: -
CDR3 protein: CSVKYTEAFF
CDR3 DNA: TGCAGCGTAAAATACACTGAAGCTTTCTTT

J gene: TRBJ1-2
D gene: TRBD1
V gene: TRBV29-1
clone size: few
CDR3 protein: CSVDQGADYGYTF
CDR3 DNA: TGCAGCGTTGATCAGGGGGCGGACTATGGCTACACCTTC

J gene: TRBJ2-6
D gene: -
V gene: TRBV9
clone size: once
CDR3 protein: CASSVATSSGANVLTF
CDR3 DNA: TGTGCCAGCAGCGTAGCTACTAGCTCTGGGGCCAACGTCCTGACTTTC

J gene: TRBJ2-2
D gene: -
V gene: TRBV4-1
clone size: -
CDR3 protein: CASSQLMGGLGTGELFF
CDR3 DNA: TGCGCCAGCAGCCAATTGATGGGGGGGCTTGGCACCGGGGAGCTGTTTTTT

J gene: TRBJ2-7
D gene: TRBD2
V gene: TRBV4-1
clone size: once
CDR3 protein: CASSSRETSGLSYEQYF
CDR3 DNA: TGCGCCAGCAGCTCAAGGGAGACTAGCGGGTTGTCCTACGAGCAGTACTTC

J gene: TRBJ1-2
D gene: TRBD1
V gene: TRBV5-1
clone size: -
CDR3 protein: CASSFGQGAFDYTF
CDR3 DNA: TGCGCCAGCAGCTTCGGACAGGGGGCCTTCGACTACACCTTC

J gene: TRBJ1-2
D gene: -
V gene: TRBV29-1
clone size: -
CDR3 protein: CSALQGTHGYTF
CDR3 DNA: TGCAGCGCCTTACAGGGAACCCATGGCTACACCTTC

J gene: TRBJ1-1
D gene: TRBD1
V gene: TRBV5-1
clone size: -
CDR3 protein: CASSWGQGVMNTEAFF
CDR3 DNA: TGCGCCAGCAGCTGGGGACAGGGGGTAATGAACACTGAAGCTTTCTTT

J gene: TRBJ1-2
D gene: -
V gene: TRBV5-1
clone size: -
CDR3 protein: CASSSGRSYGYTF
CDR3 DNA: TGCGCCAGCAGCTCGGGACGGTCGTATGGCTACACCTTC

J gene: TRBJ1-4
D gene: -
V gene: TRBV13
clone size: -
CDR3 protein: CASSFGIEGEKLFF
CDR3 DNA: TGTGCCAGCAGCTTTGGGATCGAAGGTGAAAAACTGTTTTTT

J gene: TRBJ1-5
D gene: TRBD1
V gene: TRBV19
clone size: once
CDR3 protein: CASRNQGAVNQPQHF
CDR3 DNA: TGTGCCAGTAGGAATCAGGGGGCTGTCAATCAGCCCCAGCATTTT

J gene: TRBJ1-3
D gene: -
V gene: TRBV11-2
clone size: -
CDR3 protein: CASSLAFSRGTGNTIYF
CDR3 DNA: TGTGCCAGCAGCTTAGCTTTCTCCAGGGGCACTGGAAACACCATATATTTT

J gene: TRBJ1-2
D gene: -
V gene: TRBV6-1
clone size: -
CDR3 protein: CASSEPGLSYGYTF
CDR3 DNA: TGTGCCAGCAGTGAACCGGGACTGAGCTATGGCTACACCTTC

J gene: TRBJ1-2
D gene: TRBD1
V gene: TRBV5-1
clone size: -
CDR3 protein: CASSLASGQGNYGYTF
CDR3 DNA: TGCGCCAGCAGCTTGGCCTCGGGACAGGGAAACTATGGCTACACCTTC

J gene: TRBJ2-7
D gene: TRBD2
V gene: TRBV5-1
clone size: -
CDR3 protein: CASSLAGRDHEQYF
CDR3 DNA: TGCGCCAGCAGCTTGGCCGGGAGGGACCACGAGCAGTACTTC

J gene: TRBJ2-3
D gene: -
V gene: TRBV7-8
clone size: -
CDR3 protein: CASSGAGTDTQYF
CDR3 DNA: TGTGCCAGCAGCGGAGCGGGCACAGATACGCAGTATTTT

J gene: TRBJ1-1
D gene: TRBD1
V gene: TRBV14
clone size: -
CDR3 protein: CASSQQGAGIPTEAFF
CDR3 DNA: TGTGCCAGCAGCCAACAGGGGGCGGGGATCCCCACTGAAGCTTTCTTT

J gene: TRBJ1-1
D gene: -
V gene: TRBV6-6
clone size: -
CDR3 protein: CASSYFGRLETEAFF
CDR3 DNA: TGTGCCAGCAGTTACTTCGGACGGTTGGAGACTGAAGCTTTCTTT

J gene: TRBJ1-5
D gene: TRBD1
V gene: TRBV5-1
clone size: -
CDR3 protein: CASSLAGGRQPQHF
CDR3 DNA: TGCGCCAGCAGCTTGGCAGGGGGCAGGCAGCCCCAGCATTTT